Following are 27 T cell receptor beta chains from one sample sequenced in a study of blood T cell repertoires in COVID-19. The method was immunoSEQ multiplex PCR; TCRdb's version includes in-frame clones alone and lacks a portion of them. The table records 150,000 to 200,000 clones, around 82% of them present only once. Source material: peripheral blood. The receptors were sampled from a woman older than 75 with acute or convalescent COVID-19.

V usage is TRBV3-1 (or the pseudogene TRBV3-2) and J usage is TRBJ2-3, with D perhaps TRBD1 (5 bases). Deletions cut 1 base from V and 5 bases from J, with 25 bases between. The CDR3 has 19 amino acids. Germline lookup yields CDR1 LGHDT and CDR2 YNNKEL (reference sequence). CDR3: CASSQGFFRARTFGDTQYF. The CDR3 DNA follows: TGTGCCAGCAGCCAAGGGTTTTTCAGGGCGAGGACCTTCGGAGATACGCAGTATTTT.

The rearrangement links TRBV6-2 or TRBV6-3 to TRBJ1-6; D gene uncertain. Trimming removed 4 bases from V and 7 bases from J, with 14 bases in between. This CDR3 has 15 residues. Germline V gene data show CDR1 as MNHEY and CDR2 as SVGEGT. As DNA, the CDR3 is TGTGCCAGCAGTTTCTCCCGGGGAGGGAATTCACCCCTCCACTTT. Its protein product is CASSFSRGGNSPLHF.

The chain has TRBV4-3 and TRBJ1-2, with 8 bases identical to TRBD1. The CDR3 is made up of 16 amino acids. Germline-derived CDR1 and CDR2 are LGHNA and YSLEER. V lost 0 bases, J lost 2 bases, and 5 bases stayed unmatched. CDR3 DNA: TGCGCCAGCAGCCAAGATCGCAGGGGGCAGAACTATGGCTACACCTTC. Translated, it gives CASSQDRRGQNYGYTF.

The rearrangement links TRBV6-4 to TRBJ2-7, with TRBD2 matching over 8 bases. Germline V gene lookup returns CDR1 MRHNA and CDR2 SNTAGT. The trim removed 7 bases at V and 5 bases at J, leaving 10 bases unmatched. The CDR3 covers 14 residues. The CDR3 spells CASTEQRETDEQYF. For the CDR3, the DNA is TGTGCCAGCACCGAACAGCGGGAGACAGACGAGCAGTACTTC.

This rearrangement joins TRBV5-1 to TRBJ1-3; perhaps TRBD1 as D (5 bases). The CDR3 is 15 residues long. The V end lost 1 base, the J end lost 0 bases, and 8 bases lay between the germline ends. Germline CDR1 is SGHRS and CDR2 is YFSETQ. The CDR3 sequence is CASSLRQGSGNTIYF. The CDR3, as DNA: TGCGCCAGCAGCTTGCGCCAGGGCTCTGGAAACACCATATATTTT.

The chain couples TRBV19 to TRBJ2-2; the D is unclear. CDR1 LNHDA and CDR2 SQIVND come from the germline V gene (reference sequence). There are 14 residues in the CDR3. V was cut by 5 bases and J by 1 base, with 8 bases left in between. CDR3 DNA sequence: TGTGCCAGTAGTTCCCCCAGGAACACCGGGGAGCTGTTTTTT. This translates into CASSSPRNTGELFF.

This clone was seen repeatedly, ten times or more. The J gene is TRBJ2-7, the V gene TRBV24-1, with 8 bases that match TRBD2. This CDR3 is built from 16 residues. The germline CDR1 and CDR2 sequences are KGHDR and SFDVKD. V dropped 4 bases and J dropped 3; count of bases not matched to a gene: 10. The CDR3 bases are TGTGCCACCAGTGACCGCGTACTAGCGGTGGGCTACGAGCAGTACTTC. It codes for CATSDRVLAVGYEQYF.

The V gene is TRBV5-5, the J gene TRBJ2-7; TRBD1 matches 8 bases. Trimming took 0 bases from V and 6 from J; bases not matched to a gene: 8. This CDR3 spans 15 amino acids. Per the germline V gene, CDR1 is SGHKS and CDR2 is YYEKEE (reference sequence). The CDR3 nucleotides read TGTGCCAGCAGCTTGGGACAGGGGATCGGAGGCGAGCAGTACTTC. Encoded protein: CASSLGQGIGGEQYF. Drawing the rest from reference TRBV5-5 and TRBJ2-7, the complete variable domain is DAGVTQSPTHLIKTRGQQVTLRCSPISGHKSVSWYQQVLGQGPQFIFQYYEKEERGRGNFPDRFSARQFPNYSSELNVNALLLGDSALYLCASSLGQGIGGEQYFGPGTRLTVT.

This clone was counted between two and nine times. The rearrangement joins TRBV28 to TRBJ2-1; D unresolved. This CDR3 is 12 amino acids long. Trimming took 1 base from V and 8 from J, leaving 6 bases between them. CDR1 is MDHEN and CDR2 is SYDVKM in the germline V gene. The CDR3 loop reads CASSLSVYEQFF. The CDR3 DNA is TGTGCCAGCAGTTTATCGGTTTATGAGCAGTTCTTC.

The chain has TRBV7-8 and TRBJ2-5; 9 nucleotides line up with TRBD2. Germline values: CDR1 SGHVS, CDR2 FQNEAQ. J lost 5 bases, V lost 5 bases, and 9 bases had no gene match. The CDR3 has 15 residues. CDR3: CASSTGGGAAETQYF. CDR3 in DNA: TGTGCCAGCAGCACCGGCGGGGGGGCCGCGGAGACCCAGTACTTC.

This chain links TRBV6-1 with TRBJ2-3, with 12 nucleotides matching TRBD2. CDR1 is MNHNS and CDR2 is SASEGT in the germline V gene. CDR3 length: 18 residues. V trimming: 4 bases; J trimming: 3 bases; junction bases outside the gene matches: 11. The CDR3 region is CASSGASGGVGPTDTQYF. CDR3 nucleotides: TGTGCCAGCAGTGGTGCTAGCGGGGGGGTGGGCCCAACAGATACGCAGTATTTT.

This chain links TRBV18 with TRBJ2-3, with D unclear. There are 13 residues in the CDR3. Trimming left V 3 bases short and J 4 bases short, with 8 bases between. Per the germline V gene, CDR1 is KGHSH and CDR2 is LQKENI. The CDR3 DNA reads TGTGCCAGCTCACCCGTCCTCGCAGATACGCAGTATTTT. It encodes CASSPVLADTQYF.

The CDR3 coding sequence is TGTGCCAGCAGCTCAGGACTAGCGGGGGGCTTCTACAATGAGCAGTTCTTC. Protein sequence: CASSSGLAGGFYNEQFF. J is TRBJ2-1 and V is TRBV5-6, with 14 bases identical to TRBD2. The CDR3 sequence is 17 residues long. Germline V gene sequence: CDR1 SGHDT, CDR2 YYEEEE. The trim removed 3 bases at V and 3 bases at J, leaving 5 bases unmatched.

The chain combines TRBV9 with TRBJ2-3; weak D call: TRBD1 (5 bases). V gave up 0 bases and J gave up 4 bases, with 12 bases separating them. Germline V lookup: CDR1 SGDLS, CDR2 YYNGEE. This CDR3 spans 15 amino acids. The CDR3 region is CASSVAMAGPDTQYF. Here the CDR3 DNA reads TGTGCCAGCAGCGTAGCGATGGCAGGGCCAGATACGCAGTATTTT.

The J gene is TRBJ2-1, the V gene TRBV3-1 (or the pseudogene TRBV3-2); D might be TRBD2 (6 bases). The CDR3 is 17 amino acids. V was cut by 3 bases and J by 0 bases, with 15 bases left in between. In germline, CDR1 is LGHDT, CDR2 YNNKEL (reference sequence). The chain's CDR3 is CASSQDIAEHSYNEQFF. The CDR3 bases are TGTGCCAGCAGCCAGGACATAGCGGAGCACTCCTACAATGAGCAGTTCTTC.

The sample holds one count of this clone. V is TRBV19 and J is TRBJ1-5; TRBD1 agrees at 10 bases. This CDR3 region has 17 residues. The trim removed 6 bases at V and 2 bases at J, leaving 10 bases unmatched. Per germline, CDR1 LNHDA and CDR2 SQIVND (reference sequence). Here the CDR3 reads CASRVGQGVIGNQPQHF. The CDR3, as DNA: TGTGCCAGTAGGGTCGGACAGGGGGTGATCGGCAATCAGCCCCAGCATTTT.

The rearrangement uses TRBV7-9 and TRBJ1-2, with D perhaps matching TRBD1 (6 bases). V lost 5 bases, J lost 3 bases, and 19 bases lay in between. The CDR3 is 16 residues long. The germline gives CDR1 SEHNR, CDR2 FQNEAQ (reference sequence). The CDR3 DNA reads TGTGCCAGCAGCCAAGCCCAACAGGGTAGAGACTATGGCTACACCTTC. This gives the protein CASSQAQQGRDYGYTF.

This clone was seen only once. The chain carries TRBV19 and TRBJ2-1, with a possible D match to TRBD2 (6 bases). The CDR3 is 14 residues long. V was pared by 6 bases and J by 9 bases, with 18 bases between. Germline CDR1 is LNHDA and CDR2 is SQIVND (reference sequence). The CDR3 nucleotides read TGTGCCAGTAGCCTTACTAGCTCCGTAGGTGAGCAGTTCTTC. It encodes CASSLTSSVGEQFF.

This clone was seen only once. An end of the junction differs from the germline gene, which may be a read error. This rearrangement joins TRBV4-1 to TRBJ1-2; 9 bases line up with TRBD1. This CDR3 spans 15 amino acids. CDR1 and CDR2 (germline): MGHRA, YSYEKL. CDR3 nucleotide sequence: TGCGCCAGCAAACCGACCCGACAGGGGGATCGCCCCTTGGGCTTC. Amino acids: CASKPTRQGDRPLGF.

V usage is TRBV7-2 and J usage is TRBJ1-3; D unresolved. The CDR3 loop spans 14 amino acids. Germline CDR1 is SGHTA and CDR2 is FQGNSA. V was trimmed by 5 bases and J by 4 bases, leaving 12 bases between them. Written as DNA, the CDR3 is TGTGCCAGCAGCCCGATGGGAGGGGGAAACACCATATATTTT. It encodes CASSPMGGGNTIYF. The full variable domain, in which reference TRBV7-2 and TRBJ1-3 provide the parts outside the CDR3, is GAGVSQSPSNKVTEKGKDVELRCDPISGHTALYWYRQSLGQGLEFLIYFQGNSAPDKSGLPSDRFSAERTGGSVSTLTIQRTQQEDSAVYLCASSPMGGGNTIYFGEGSWLTVV.

The J gene is TRBJ1-3, the V gene TRBV6-5, with no clear D. Germline V lookup: CDR1 MNHEY, CDR2 SVGAGI. CDR3 length: 14 residues. The V gene lost 8 bases and the J gene lost 0 bases, with 11 bases spanning the gap. The CDR3 DNA sequence: TGTGCCAGCCGGATCGACTTCTCTGGAAACACCATATATTTT. As protein: CASRIDFSGNTIYF.

The rearrangement links TRBV30 to TRBJ2-6; 12 bases are a match to TRBD1. The CDR3 spans 16 residues. J gave up 4 bases and V 5 bases, and 6 bases lay outside the gene matches. Germline V CDR1 and CDR2: GTSNPN, SVGIG (reference sequence). The CDR3 sequence is CAWEGQGARGANVLTF. The CDR3 DNA reads as TGTGCCTGGGAGGGACAGGGGGCGCGGGGGGCCAACGTCCTGACTTTC.

CDR3 protein: CASTTGQINTEAFF. For the CDR3, the DNA is TGTGCCAGCACTACGGGACAGATTAACACTGAAGCTTTCTTT. The V and J genes are TRBV6-5 and TRBJ1-1, with 7 positions matching TRBD1. J was trimmed by 2 bases and V by 7 bases; bases with no gene match: 7. From germline, CDR1 is MNHEY and CDR2 SVGAGI. The CDR3 runs 14 residues.

The rearrangement links TRBV7-2 to TRBJ1-5; unclear D gene. The germline V gene has CDR1 SGHTA and CDR2 FQGNSA. Trimming took 3 bases from V and 8 from J, leaving 11 bases between them. CDR3 length: 13 residues. The DNA of the CDR3 is TGTGCCAGCAGCTTTGGTCCCCGGGAGCCCCAGCATTTT. Translated, it gives CASSFGPREPQHF.

The rearrangement links TRBV10-2 to TRBJ2-2; 13 bases match TRBD2. V lost 5 bases to trimming and J lost 1 base; unmatched junction nucleotides: 4. There are 17 residues in the CDR3. CDR1 WSHSY and CDR2 SAAADI come from the germline V gene. CDR3 sequence: CASSLTSGRLNTGELFF. The CDR3 region has the DNA TGCGCCAGCAGTTTGACTAGCGGGAGGCTGAACACCGGGGAGCTGTTTTTT.

The genes are TRBV21-1 and TRBJ1-1; the DNA was not compared with TRBD1, the D call given in the table. TRBV21-1 is assigned pseudogene status. CDR3 length equals 16 residues. CDR3 sequence (DNA): TGTGCCAGCAGCAAGGGCCGGACAGGGGGGTTCACTGAAGCTTTCTTT. This gives the protein CASSKGRTGGFTEAFF.

This chain joins TRBV12-3 or TRBV12-4 and TRBJ1-6; D ambiguous. The CDR3 loop spans 12 amino acids. The ends were cut back, 6 bases at V and 11 bases at J, with 11 bases in the middle. This CDR3 reads CASSPAGAPLHF. In DNA, the CDR3 is TGTGCCAGCAGCCCTGCCGGGGCACCCCTCCACTTT.